This T cell receptor (beta chain) was recovered during a study of control samples from healthy donors and cancer patients. The CDR3 spans 15 residues. With V trimmed by 6 bases and J by 1 base, 5 bases remained unmatched. The germline V gene has CDR1 MNHEY and CDR2 SMNVEV (reference sequence). Assay used: immunoSEQ multiplex PCR; TCRdb lists only in-frame clones, some missing. The table shows 20,000 or so clones, with roughly 85% occurring only once. This clonotype originated in a man in his sixties with head and neck cancer. V and J are TRBV27 and TRBJ2-2; the match to TRBD1 covers 7 bases. Sequenced: PBMCs. CDR3 in DNA: TGTGCCAGCAGCACCTACAGGGGGAACACCGGGGAGCTGTTTTTT. It translates to CASSTYRGNTGELFF.